The present entry profiles one T cell receptor beta chain with its context. Method: immunoSEQ multiplex PCR; TCRdb's copy keeps in-frame clones and lacks some. The data contain 75,000 to 95,000 clones, about 82% of them singletons. The source of the sample is a study of blood T cell repertoires in COVID-19. The CDR3 runs to 14 residues. The V end was cut by 2 bases, the J end by 3 bases, with 11 bases between. Germline loops: CDR1 SNHLY, CDR2 FYNNEI. The gene calls are TRBV2 and TRBJ2-7, with D unclear. Sequencing input: peripheral blood. This clonotype originated in a man aged 50 or older with acute or convalescent COVID-19. CDR3 sequence (DNA): TGTGCCAGCAGTGAACTAGTAGGTTTCTACGAGCAGTACTTC. Amino acid sequence: CASSELVGFYEQYF.